Presented here are 16 T cell receptor beta chains from one specimen sequenced in a study of tumor-infiltrating lymphocytes in primary liver carcinoma. Taking about 19-32 mg of unsorted bulk tissue, the authors co-extracted RNA and DNA. The input was about 500 ng total RNA; TCR beta cDNA was made from it with a constant-region primer. Slightly modified ARM-PCR with three nested multiplex PCR rounds yielded TCR beta libraries. Both of the initial two PCR rounds ran for approximately 11 cycles and employed TRBV1-TRBV30 forward primers alongside a C-beta reverse primer. TCRdb itself ran the multiplex PCR reads through MiXCR, one entry per CDR3 protein. The table includes approximately 80,000 distinct CDR3 sequences, about three quarters detected once. The material sequenced was tumor-adjacent normal liver tissue. These receptor sequences come from a man aged 40-50 years with primary liver carcinoma and hepatitis B virus infection.

This clonotype was observed at least ten times. The rearrangement links TRBV6-5 to TRBJ2-1; 7 bases line up with TRBD2. CDR1 and CDR2 from the germline V gene are MNHEY and SVGAGI. CDR3 size: 13 residues. V trimming: 5 bases; J trimming: 6 bases; junction bases outside the gene matches: 4. CDR3 nucleotide sequence: TGTGCCAGCAGTAGACTAGCCTCCAATGAGCAGTTCTTC. It is translated as CASSRLASNEQFF.

The gene calls are TRBV2 and TRBJ2-1; 8 positions match TRBD1. Germline CDR1 is SNHLY and CDR2 is FYNNEI. The length of the CDR3 is 12 residues. The CDR3 DNA reads TGTGTCACTTCGACAGGGGAGGATGAGCAGTTCTTC. Amino acids: CVTSTGEDEQFF.

This clonotype was counted at least ten times. This chain uses TRBV29-1 with TRBJ1-2; D is ambiguous. CDR1 is SQVTM and CDR2 is ANQGSEA in the germline V gene. CDR3 size: 13 residues. V lost 5 bases and J lost 8, with 18 bases in between. Written as DNA, the CDR3 is TGCAGCGTTCCAGCGGCCTCGGCGGACGGCTACACCTTC. Translation: CSVPAASADGYTF. Full variable domain (rest looked up from reference TRBV29-1 and TRBJ1-2): SAVISQKPSRDICQRGTSLTIQCQVDSQVTMMFWYRQQPGQSLTLIATANQGSEATYESGFVIDKFPISRPNLTFSTLTVSNMSPEDSSIYLCSVPAASADGYTFGSGTRLTVV.

As regards this clonotype: A much bigger clone sits one base away, suggesting this may be a read error. V and J are TRBV5-1 and TRBJ2-1; 8 positions match TRBD2. The CDR3 has 19 amino acids. Germline V gene sequence: CDR1 SGHRS, CDR2 YFSETQ. The CDR3, as DNA: TGCACCAGCAGCTTGGAACCTCTAGCGGGCAGGCTCTCCTACAATGAGCAGTTCTTC. It codes for CTSSLEPLAGRLSYNEQFF.

The rearrangement joins TRBV6-2 or TRBV6-3 to TRBJ2-7; D may match TRBD1 or TRBD2 (5 bases each). V lost 5 bases, J lost 7 bases, and 9 bases lay in between. CDR3 length equals 11 residues. Germline CDR1 MNHEY, CDR2 SVGEGT. CDR3 residues: CASSQGPEQYF. In nucleotides, the CDR3 is TGTGCCAGCAGTCAGGGACCTGAGCAGTACTTC.

Remarks on this clonotype: The CDR3 carries no conserved terminal phenylalanine or tryptophan, so it likely arises from a read error. The V and J genes are TRBV7-8 and TRBJ2-7, with a weak D call TRBD1 (5 bases). The CDR3 is 15 residues long. Germline assignment: CDR1 SGHVS and CDR2 FQNEAQ. The germline V and J ends were trimmed by 5 bases and 6 bases, with 20 bases remaining between them. This chain's CDR3 is CASSTTTARDVEQYL. The DNA of the CDR3 is TGTGCCAGCAGCACCACGACTGCCAGGGATGTCGAGCAGTACCTC.

On this clonotype itself: Without the conserved terminal phenylalanine or tryptophan, this CDR3 likely stems from a read error. The DNA is left out, because the CDR3 cannot be placed on it with certainty; the CDR3 is given as TCRdb lists it. The J gene is TRBJ2-7, the V gene TRBV6-1. The germline V gene has CDR1 MNHNS and CDR2 SASEGT. The CDR3 is 12 amino acids long, termini counted. The CDR3 is CASSESGYEQCI.

This clonotype occurred a few times. One base away lies a much larger clone, so this may be a sequencing read error. This rearrangement joins TRBV4-2 to TRBJ2-7; TRBD2 aligns across 12 bases. The CDR3 sequence is 15 residues long. Germline V gene sequence: CDR1 LGHNA, CDR2 YNFKEQ. This CDR3 reads CASSSKLAGGYKQYF. The CDR3 bases are TGTGCCAGCAGTTCGAAACTAGCGGGGGGCTACAAGCAGTACTTC.

Concerning this clonotype: A much bigger clone sits one base away, suggesting this may be a read error. The rearrangement joins TRBV28 to TRBJ1-5; D gene ambiguous. Germline CDR1 reads MDHEN; CDR2 reads SYDVKM. This CDR3 has 12 amino acids. CDR3 sequence: CASKDAGQHQHF. CDR3 bases: TGTGCCAGCAAGGATGCGGGTCAGCACCAGCATTTT. Full variable domain (outside the CDR3, taken from reference TRBV28 and TRBJ1-5): DVKVTQSSRYLVKRTGEKVFLECVQDMDHENMFWYRQDPGLGLRLIYFSYDVKMKEKGDIPEGYSVSREKKERFSLILESASTNQTSMYLCASKDAGQHQHFGDGTRLSIL.

On this clonotype itself: At one end, the junction sequence differs from germline, possibly due to a read error. The V call is TRBV4-1, the J call TRBJ1-1; D is perhaps TRBD1 (6 bases). This CDR3 contains 14 residues. Germline V lookup: CDR1 MGHRA, CDR2 YSYEKL. The CDR3 protein is CANSQGSGNTESFF. DNA of the CDR3: TGCGCCAACAGCCAGGGGTCAGGGAACACTGAATCTTTCTTT.

To note about this clonotype: The germline gene is not matched at one end of the junction; a read error may be the cause. The chain couples TRBV4-2 to TRBJ2-5; TRBD2 matches 8 bases. Germline V CDR1 and CDR2: LGHNA, YNFKEQ. This CDR3 region has 16 residues. The chain's CDR3 is CTSSPRLAGGGETQYF. The CDR3 region has the DNA TGTACCAGCAGCCCGAGGCTAGCGGGTGGAGGGGAGACCCAGTACTTC.

This clonotype was seen ten or more times. This chain uses TRBV5-1 with TRBJ2-1; tentatively, D is TRBD1 (5 bases). CDR1 and CDR2 (germline): SGHRS, YFSETQ. The V gene lost 0 bases and the J gene lost 6 bases, with 10 bases spanning the gap. CDR3 size: 14 residues. CDR3 coding DNA: TGCGCCAGCAGCTTGGGACAGCTCGTCAATGAGCAGTTCTTC. It translates to CASSLGQLVNEQFF. Full variable domain (rest looked up from reference TRBV5-1 and TRBJ2-1): KAGVTQTPRYLIKTRGQQVTLSCSPISGHRSVSWYQQTPGQGLQFLFEYFSETQRNKGNFPGRFSGRQFSNSRSEMNVSTLELGDSALYLCASSLGQLVNEQFFGPGTRLTVL.

This clonotype was observed at least ten times. The chain couples TRBV30 to TRBJ2-6; D is undetermined. The V and J ends lost 0 bases and 0 bases respectively, with 9 bases between them. Germline V gene data show CDR1 as GTSNPN and CDR2 as SVGIG (reference sequence). This CDR3 is 16 amino acids long. The CDR3 region has the DNA TGTGCCTGGAGTGTACCGCCGATCTCTGGGGCCAACGTCCTGACTTTC. Protein sequence: CAWSVPPISGANVLTF.

This clonotype has only one observation. The CDR3 DNA is TGTGCCAGCACCCTTGCTAGCGGGATCCACAATGAGCAGTTCTTC. It encodes CASTLASGIHNEQFF. The chain carries TRBV28 and TRBJ2-1; 9 nucleotides line up with TRBD2. The CDR3 totals 15 residues. Germline CDR1 is MDHEN and CDR2 is SYDVKM. V lost 7 bases, J lost 5 bases, and 9 bases stayed unmatched.

As regards this clonotype: Being one base from a much bigger clone, this may be a read error. The DNA of the CDR3 is TGTGCCAGCGGCTTACAGGGTAACTCCTACGAGCAGTACTTC. It specifies CASGLQGNSYEQYF. J is TRBJ2-7 and V is TRBV7-9, with D possibly being TRBD1 (6 bases). This CDR3 spans 14 amino acids. The germline gives CDR1 SEHNR, CDR2 FQNEAQ (reference sequence).

About this clonotype itself: In this CDR3 the conserved last residue, phenylalanine or tryptophan, is missing, so a read error is likely. The chain combines TRBV11-2 with TRBJ1-5; TRBD1 is a possible D gene (6 bases). This CDR3 region has 16 residues. The germline gives CDR1 SGHAT, CDR2 FQNNGV. The V and J ends lost 9 bases and 3 bases respectively, with 21 bases between them. The CDR3 sequence is CASSQGFTGPNQPQHC. The CDR3 DNA follows: TGTGCCAGTAGCCAGGGGTTCACGGGGCCCAATCAGCCCCAGCATTGT.